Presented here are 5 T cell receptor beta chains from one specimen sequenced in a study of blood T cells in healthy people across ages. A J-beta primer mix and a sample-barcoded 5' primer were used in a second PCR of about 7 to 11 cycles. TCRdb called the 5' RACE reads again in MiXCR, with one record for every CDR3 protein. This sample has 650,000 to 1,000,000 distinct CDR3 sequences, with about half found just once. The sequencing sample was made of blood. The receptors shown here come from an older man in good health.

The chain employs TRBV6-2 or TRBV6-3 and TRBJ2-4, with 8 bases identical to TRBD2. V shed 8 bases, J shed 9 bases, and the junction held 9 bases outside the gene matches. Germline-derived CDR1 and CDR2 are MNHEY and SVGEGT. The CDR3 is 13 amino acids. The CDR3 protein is CASSRSAGGIQYF. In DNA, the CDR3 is TGTGCCAGCTCGAGGTCGGCGGGAGGCATTCAGTACTTC.

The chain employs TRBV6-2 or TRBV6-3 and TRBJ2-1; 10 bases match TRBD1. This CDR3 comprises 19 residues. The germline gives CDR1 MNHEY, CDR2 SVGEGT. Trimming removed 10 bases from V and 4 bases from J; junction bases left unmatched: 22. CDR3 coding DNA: TGTGCCACTTACTCCGGGACAGGGGTACCCGGGACTCCGTACAATGAGCAGTTCTTC. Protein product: CATYSGTGVPGTPYNEQFF.

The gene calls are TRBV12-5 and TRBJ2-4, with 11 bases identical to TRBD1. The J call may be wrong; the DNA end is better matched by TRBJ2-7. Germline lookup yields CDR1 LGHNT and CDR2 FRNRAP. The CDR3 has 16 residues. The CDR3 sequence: CATMDYFGTGGSEQYF. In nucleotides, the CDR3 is TGTGCTACCATGGATTATTTCGGGACAGGGGGTTCCGAGCAGTACTTC.

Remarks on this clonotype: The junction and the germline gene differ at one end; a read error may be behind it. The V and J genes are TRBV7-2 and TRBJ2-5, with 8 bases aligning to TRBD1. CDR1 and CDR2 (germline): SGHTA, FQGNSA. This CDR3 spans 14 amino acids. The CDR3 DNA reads TGTGCCAGCAACTTAGAGACAGGGGCGGATGAGCAGTACTTC. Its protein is CASNLETGADEQYF.

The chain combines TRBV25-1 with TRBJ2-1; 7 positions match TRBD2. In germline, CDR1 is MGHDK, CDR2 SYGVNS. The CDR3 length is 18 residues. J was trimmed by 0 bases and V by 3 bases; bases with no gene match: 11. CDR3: CASSDLSAGVSSYNEQFF. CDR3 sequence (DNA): TGTGCCAGCAGTGATCTCTCTGCGGGAGTGTCCTCCTACAATGAGCAGTTCTTC.